This TCR beta chain comes out of a study of OX40 agonist ivuxolimab in advanced cancers. Study-level background: A history of anti-PD-1, anti-PD-L1 or anti-CTLA-4 therapy was acceptable, and 40% to 45% had some. Partial responses, seen in three patients, involved one hepatocellular carcinoma and two cutaneous melanomas.

The method was immunoSEQ multiplex PCR; TCRdb's version includes in-frame clones alone and lacks a portion of them. The profile shows approximately 68,000 clones, over 70% of them singletons. The CDR3 contains 16 residues. Germline CDR1 SNHLY, CDR2 FYNNEI. With V trimmed by 7 bases and J by 5 bases, 15 bases remained unmatched. The source is an adult with an advanced solid tumor such as melanoma, head and neck, liver or kidney cancer. V is TRBV2 and J is TRBJ2-5; 8 bases map to TRBD2. The specimen was CD4+ or CD8+ T cells sorted from blood, collected in a trial of the OX40 agonist ivuxolimab. CDR3 protein: CASKWRGSGSVETQYF. CDR3 DNA sequence: TGTGCCAGCAAGTGGAGGGGAAGCGGGAGCGTTGAGACCCAGTACTTC. Looking up the rest from reference TRBV2 and TRBJ2-5 gives the full variable domain: EPEVTQTPSHQVTQMGQEVILRCVPISNHLYFYWYRQILGQKVEFLVSFYNNEISEKSEIFDDQFSVERPDGSNFTLKIRSTKLEDSAMYFCASKWRGSGSVETQYFGPGTRLLVL.